The 10 T cell receptor beta chains below come from one sample, sequenced in a study of control samples from healthy donors and cancer patients. Method: immunoSEQ multiplex PCR; TCRdb's copy keeps in-frame clones and lacks some. In the table there are 130,000 or so clones, around 90% of which are singletons. Sequenced: blood. The origin of the receptors is a man between 18 and 29 years old in good health.

This chain connects TRBV6-2 or TRBV6-3 to TRBJ2-1; D may be TRBD2 (5 bases). CDR3 length: 14 amino acids. Deletions cut 2 bases from V and 0 bases from J, with 5 bases between. Germline CDR1 MNHEY, CDR2 SVGEGT. The CDR3 region is CASSYGSSYNEQFF. CDR3 in DNA: TGTGCCAGCAGTTACGGGAGCTCCTACAATGAGCAGTTCTTC.

This rearrangement joins TRBV7-8 to TRBJ2-1; D remains ambiguous. In germline, CDR1 is SGHVS, CDR2 FQNEAQ. This CDR3 region has 12 residues. Between the trimmed V and J ends, which lost 1 base and 14 bases, there was a span of 12 bases. For the CDR3, the DNA is TGTGCCAGCAGCTTAGTCGGTAGCCCAGAGTTCTTC. Translation: CASSLVGSPEFF.

Turning to this clone: Germline is not matched at one junction end, which may reflect a read error. This chain links TRBV11-2 with TRBJ2-3, with 7 nucleotides matching TRBD1. Germline V gene sequence: CDR1 SGHAT, CDR2 FQNNGV. The CDR3 loop spans 17 amino acids. The CDR3 here is CASSLAATRGMGLERHF. CDR3 bases: TGTGCCAGCAGCTTAGCAGCGACCAGGGGGATGGGGCTAGAGAGGCATTTT. Full variable domain (rest looked up from reference TRBV11-2 and TRBJ2-3): EAGVAQSPRYKIIEKRQSVAFWCNPISGHATLYWYQQILGQGPKLLIQFQNNGVVDDSQLPKDRFSAERLKGVDSTLKIQPAKLEDSAVYLCASSLAATRGMGLERHFGPGTRLTVL.

The rearrangement uses TRBV27 and TRBJ2-2; D is possibly TRBD1 (5 bases). CDR3 length equals 14 residues. Germline V gene sequence: CDR1 MNHEY, CDR2 SMNVEV (reference sequence). V was trimmed by 0 bases and J by 7 bases, leaving 9 bases between them. The CDR3 DNA follows: TGTGCCAGCAGTTTATCCCAGGGCGGCGGGGAGCTGTTTTTT. Residues: CASSLSQGGGELFF.

The V gene is TRBV5-1, the J gene TRBJ2-1, with unresolved D. This CDR3 is built from 14 residues. The V end was cut by 0 bases, the J end by 8 bases, with 12 bases between. Germline CDR1 and CDR2: SGHRS and YFSETQ. The CDR3 is CASSLVGSRDEQFF. The CDR3 nucleotides read TGCGCCAGCAGCTTGGTCGGGTCTAGGGATGAGCAGTTCTTC.

The rearrangement uses TRBV5-6 and TRBJ2-6; the D gene is possibly TRBD2 (5 bases). From germline, CDR1 is SGHDT and CDR2 YYEEEE. CDR3 length: 15 residues. Trimming took off 1 base at V and 4 bases at J, with 9 bases between the two ends. DNA for the CDR3: TGTGCCAGCAGCTTGTCCGGGATCGGGGCCAACGTCCTGACTTTC. Translation: CASSLSGIGANVLTF.

The CDR3 nucleotides are TGTGCCTGGAGTGTCGGAGGGGCCGATGGCTACACCTTC. Amino acid sequence: CAWSVGGADGYTF. V usage is TRBV30 and J usage is TRBJ1-2; D perhaps matches TRBD1 (5 bases). The length of the CDR3 is 13 residues. Trimming took off 0 bases at V and 6 bases at J, with 11 bases between the two ends. Germline lookup yields CDR1 GTSNPN and CDR2 SVGIG (reference sequence).

This clone came up a few times. This chain connects TRBV4-2 to TRBJ2-3, with D possibly TRBD2 on 6 matching bases. The CDR3 runs to 16 residues. Trimming left V 6 bases short and J 4 bases short, with 20 bases between. Germline assignment: CDR1 LGHNA and CDR2 YNFKEQ. CDR3 nucleotides: TGTGCCAGCAGTCCGGGACTCGAAGGGGCTGCAGATACGCAGTATTTT. Translated, it gives CASSPGLEGAADTQYF.

This clone has just one count. This sequence joins TRBV28 and TRBJ2-7, with D perhaps TRBD1 or TRBD2 (5 bases each). Trimming shortened V by 6 bases and J by 5 bases, and 14 bases separated the two germline ends. From germline, CDR1 is MDHEN and CDR2 SYDVKM. This CDR3 comprises 13 residues. CDR3 DNA: TGTGCCAGCAGGGGACGTAGCTTCCACGAGCAGTACTTC. It codes for CASRGRSFHEQYF.

The chain recombines TRBV25-1 with TRBJ1-2, with D perhaps TRBD1 (6 bases). There are 15 residues in the CDR3. Germline CDR1 MGHDK, CDR2 SYGVNS. V lost 6 bases to trimming and J lost 4 bases, with 18 bases between them. CDR3 sequence (DNA): TGTGCCAGCAGGGGACCCCGGACAGATCCCTATGGCTACACCTTC. The encoded protein is CASRGPRTDPYGYTF.